These 8 T cell receptor beta chains came from one sample sequenced in a study of blood T cell repertoires in COVID-19. Assay used: immunoSEQ multiplex PCR; TCRdb lists only in-frame clones, some missing. The table records nearly 350,000 clones, about 90% of them present only once. The sequenced sample consisted of peripheral blood. The origin of the receptors is a woman younger than 30 who had recovered from COVID-19.

V and J are TRBV7-2 and TRBJ2-2, with 7 positions matching TRBD2. There are 15 residues in the CDR3. The trim removed 5 bases at V and 5 bases at J, leaving 8 bases unmatched. Germline CDR1 SGHTA, CDR2 FQGNSA. DNA of the CDR3: TGTGCCAGCAGCCAGAGTCGGGAGGAAACCGGGGAGCTGTTTTTT. It yields the protein CASSQSREETGELFF.

This clone has a single count. The chain combines TRBV19 with TRBJ1-6; D might be TRBD1 (5 bases). Germline CDR1 and CDR2: LNHDA and SQIVND (reference sequence). CDR3 length: 14 residues. The V end was cut by 5 bases, the J end by 7 bases, with 12 bases between. The CDR3 protein is CASSGGAPNSPLHF. CDR3 nucleotides: TGTGCCAGTAGTGGAGGGGCTCCCAATTCACCCCTCCACTTT.

CDR3 sequence (DNA): TGTGCCAGTAGTATATCAGGGAACACCGGGGAGCTGTTTTTT. Residues: CASSISGNTGELFF. The chain recombines TRBV19 with TRBJ2-2; D is ambiguous. This CDR3 is 14 amino acids long. The V and J ends lost 2 bases and 1 base respectively, with 5 bases between them. Germline CDR1 and CDR2: LNHDA and SQIVND (reference sequence).

The chain is built from TRBV6-2 or TRBV6-3 and TRBJ2-7; D remains ambiguous. In germline, CDR1 is MNHEY, CDR2 SVGEGT. This CDR3 region has 14 residues. Trimming stripped 0 bases from V and 2 bases from J, with 8 bases between. CDR3 sequence (DNA): TGTGCCAGCAGTTACTCGGGCCCAACCTACGAGCAGTACGTC. As protein: CASSYSGPTYEQYV.

The chain uses TRBV11-3 and TRBJ2-1, with a possible D match to TRBD2 (6 bases). Between the trimmed V and J ends, which lost 4 bases and 8 bases, there was a span of 15 bases. The CDR3 spans 14 residues. Germline CDR1 is SGHNT and CDR2 is YENEEA. The CDR3 loop reads CASSSLTGEDEQFF. CDR3 coding DNA: TGTGCCAGCAGCTCCCTCACGGGAGAGGATGAGCAGTTCTTC.

The chain links TRBV7-2 to TRBJ1-6; perhaps TRBD1 as D (5 bases). Germline V gene data show CDR1 as SGHTA and CDR2 as FQGNSA. CDR3 length equals 14 residues. Trimming removed 5 bases from V and 3 bases from J, with 8 bases in between. CDR3 residues: CASSQTVYNSPLHF. The CDR3 coding sequence is TGTGCCAGCAGCCAGACAGTCTATAATTCACCCCTCCACTTT.

The rearrangement joins TRBV10-2 to TRBJ1-1; D unresolved. The CDR3 contains 13 residues. The V gene's germline CDR1 is WSHSY and CDR2 SAAADI. Trimming stripped 7 bases from V and 0 bases from J, with 9 bases between. The CDR3 sequence: CASKEILNTEAFF. CDR3 in DNA: TGCGCCAGCAAGGAGATCCTGAACACTGAAGCTTTCTTT.

This chain joins TRBV4-3 and TRBJ2-5; 7 bases line up with TRBD2. The germline V gene has CDR1 LGHNA and CDR2 YSLEER. Trimming removed 1 base from V and 2 bases from J; junction bases left unmatched: 7. The CDR3 totals 16 residues. CDR3 in DNA: TGCGCCAGCAGCCAAGGGGTTGGACTAGGGCAAGAGACCCAGTACTTC. This codes for CASSQGVGLGQETQYF.